The clone carrying this TCR beta chain was seen a few times. The data were taken from a study of early T cells in non-severe SARS-CoV-2 infection. TCRdb recomputed calls from the 5' RACE reads with MiXCR, one row per CDR3 protein. The sample holds around 60,000 distinct CDR3 sequences, around 11% seen once. The V gene lost 10 bases and the J gene lost 6 bases, with 25 bases spanning the gap. Germline lookup yields CDR1 WSHSY and CDR2 SAAADI. The CDR3 loop spans 15 amino acids. The chain recombines TRBV10-2 with TRBJ2-7; D is undetermined. The receptor was isolated from an adult who was a healthcare worker with PCR-confirmed SARS-CoV-2 infection or an uninfected control (not recorded which). Here the sequenced sample was whole blood, taken at baseline. The CDR3 sequence is CANLYHRHWLIEQYF. In DNA form, the CDR3 reads TGCGCCAACCTGTATCACAGACATTGGCTTATCGAGCAGTACTTC.